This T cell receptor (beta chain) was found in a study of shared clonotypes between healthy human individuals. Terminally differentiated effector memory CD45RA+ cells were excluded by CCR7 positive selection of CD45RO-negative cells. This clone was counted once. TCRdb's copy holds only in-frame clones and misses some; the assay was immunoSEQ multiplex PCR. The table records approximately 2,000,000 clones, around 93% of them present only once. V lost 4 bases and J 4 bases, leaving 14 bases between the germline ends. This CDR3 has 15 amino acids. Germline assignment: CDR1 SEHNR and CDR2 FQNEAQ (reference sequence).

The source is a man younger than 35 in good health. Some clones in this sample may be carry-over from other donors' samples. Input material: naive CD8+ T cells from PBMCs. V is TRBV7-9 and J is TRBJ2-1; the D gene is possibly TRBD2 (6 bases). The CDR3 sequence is CASSSLLGGYNEQFF. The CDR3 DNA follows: TGTGCCAGCAGCTCTCTCCTTGGGGGGTACAATGAGCAGTTCTTC.